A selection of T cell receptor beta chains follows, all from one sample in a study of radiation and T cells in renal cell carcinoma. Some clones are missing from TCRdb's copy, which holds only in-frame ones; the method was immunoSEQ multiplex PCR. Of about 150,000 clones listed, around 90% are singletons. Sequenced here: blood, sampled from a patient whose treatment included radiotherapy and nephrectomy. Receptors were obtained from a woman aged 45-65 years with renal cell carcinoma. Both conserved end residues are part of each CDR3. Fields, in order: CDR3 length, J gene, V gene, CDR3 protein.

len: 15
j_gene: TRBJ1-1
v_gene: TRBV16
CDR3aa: CASSPSNGRNTEAFF

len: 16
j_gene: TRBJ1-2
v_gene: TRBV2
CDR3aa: CASSESGITLGYGYTF

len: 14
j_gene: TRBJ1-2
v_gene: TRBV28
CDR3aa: CASSPHTRNYGYTF

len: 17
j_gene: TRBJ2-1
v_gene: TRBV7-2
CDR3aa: CASSLVPGQGFYNEQFF

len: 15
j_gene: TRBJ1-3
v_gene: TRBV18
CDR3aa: CASSPVGPSGNTIYF

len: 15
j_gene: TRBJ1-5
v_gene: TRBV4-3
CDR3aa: CASSQGFSGNQPQHF

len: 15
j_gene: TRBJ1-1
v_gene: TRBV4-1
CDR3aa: CASSQFQGANSEAFF

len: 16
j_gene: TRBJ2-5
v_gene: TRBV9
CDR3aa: CASSVLGTGIQETQYF

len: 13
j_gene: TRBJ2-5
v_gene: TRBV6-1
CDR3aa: CASRPLGQETQYF

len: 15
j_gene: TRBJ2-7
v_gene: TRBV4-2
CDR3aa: CASSQRQQSSYEQYF

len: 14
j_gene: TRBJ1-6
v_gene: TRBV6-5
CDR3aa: CASTRQGGNSPLHF

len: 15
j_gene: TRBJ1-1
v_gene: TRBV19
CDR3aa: CASSKRDILNTEAFF

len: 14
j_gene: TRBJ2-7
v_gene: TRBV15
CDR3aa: CATSMGLAGYEQYF

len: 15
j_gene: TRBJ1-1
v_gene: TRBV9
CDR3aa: CASSPQTALRTEAFF

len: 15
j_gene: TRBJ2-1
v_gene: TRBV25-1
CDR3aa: CASSDPAGKGNEQFF

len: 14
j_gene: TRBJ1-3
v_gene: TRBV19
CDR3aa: CASSIRNSGNTIYF

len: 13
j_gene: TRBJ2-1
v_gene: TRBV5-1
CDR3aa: CASSLALANEQFF

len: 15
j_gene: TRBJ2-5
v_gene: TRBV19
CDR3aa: CASSILAGVQETQYF

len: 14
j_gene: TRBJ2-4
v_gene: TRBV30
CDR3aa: CAWSVSARGDIQYF

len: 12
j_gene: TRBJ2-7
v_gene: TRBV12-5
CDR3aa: CASGLAYYEQYF

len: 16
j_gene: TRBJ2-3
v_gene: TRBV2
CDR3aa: CASGNGLDPGTDTQYF

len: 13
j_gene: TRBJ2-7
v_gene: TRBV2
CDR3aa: CASSGRVPYEQYF

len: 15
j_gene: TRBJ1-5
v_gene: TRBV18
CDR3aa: CASSPLGGPNQPQHF

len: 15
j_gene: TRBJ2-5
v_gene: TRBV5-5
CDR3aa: CASREYTGVQETQYF

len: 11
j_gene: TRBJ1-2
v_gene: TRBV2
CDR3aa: CASSGEGASTF

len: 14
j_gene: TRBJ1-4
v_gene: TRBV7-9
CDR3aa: CASSSGTGDEKLFF

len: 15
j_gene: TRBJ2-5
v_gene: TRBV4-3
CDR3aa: CASSSQWTGGETQYF

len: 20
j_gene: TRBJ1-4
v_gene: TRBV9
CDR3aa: CASSEGTRQGRMVLQEKLFF

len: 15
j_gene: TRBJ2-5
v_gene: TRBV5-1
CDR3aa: CASSLEATAQETQYF

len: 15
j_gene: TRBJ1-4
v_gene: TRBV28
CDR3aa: CASSLPSGGGEKLFF

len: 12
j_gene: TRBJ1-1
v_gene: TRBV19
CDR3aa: CASSTWTGEAFF

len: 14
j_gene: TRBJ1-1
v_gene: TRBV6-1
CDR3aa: CASRPPGQGYEAFF

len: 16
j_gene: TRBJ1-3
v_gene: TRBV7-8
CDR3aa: CASSLGQSTSGNTIYF

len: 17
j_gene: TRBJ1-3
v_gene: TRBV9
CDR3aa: CASSSGRGQLSGNTIYF

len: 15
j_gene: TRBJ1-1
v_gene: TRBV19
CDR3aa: CASGDRGRGNTEAFF

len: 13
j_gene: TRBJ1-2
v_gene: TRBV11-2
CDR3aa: CASSPGTPGGYTF

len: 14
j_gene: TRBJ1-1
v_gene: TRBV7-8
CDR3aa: CASSLEGGRTEAFF

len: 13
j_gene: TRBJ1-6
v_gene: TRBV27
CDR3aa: CASSAINNSPLHF

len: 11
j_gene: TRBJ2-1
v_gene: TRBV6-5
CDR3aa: CASLSSNEQFF

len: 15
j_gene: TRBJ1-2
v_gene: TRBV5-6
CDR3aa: CASSPFDRGLYGYTF

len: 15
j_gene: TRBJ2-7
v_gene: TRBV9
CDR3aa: CASSVYGSFTYEQYF

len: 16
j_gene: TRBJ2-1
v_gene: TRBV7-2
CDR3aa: CASSSSGGGRYNEQFF

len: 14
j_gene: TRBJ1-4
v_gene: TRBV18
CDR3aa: CASSPQGTPEKLFF

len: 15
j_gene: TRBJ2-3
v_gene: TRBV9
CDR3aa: CASSVIAGYTDTQYF

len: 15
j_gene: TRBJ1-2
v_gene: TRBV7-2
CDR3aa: CASSPAPSTLGGYTF

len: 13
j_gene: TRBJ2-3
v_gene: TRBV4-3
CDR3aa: CASSPSSTDTQYF

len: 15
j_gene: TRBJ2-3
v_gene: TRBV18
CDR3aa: CASSPTGPSTDTQYF

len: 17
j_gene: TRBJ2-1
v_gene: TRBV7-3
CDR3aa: CASSLTREGAKVNEQFF

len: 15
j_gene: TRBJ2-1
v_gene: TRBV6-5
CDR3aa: CASSYSDSPPNEQFF

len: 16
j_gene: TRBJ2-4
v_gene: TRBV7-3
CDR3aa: CASSLTWLAGRNIQYF

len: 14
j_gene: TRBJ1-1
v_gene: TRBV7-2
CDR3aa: CASSPDRSGATAFF

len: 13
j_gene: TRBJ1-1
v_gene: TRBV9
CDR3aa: CASSDDGYTEAFF